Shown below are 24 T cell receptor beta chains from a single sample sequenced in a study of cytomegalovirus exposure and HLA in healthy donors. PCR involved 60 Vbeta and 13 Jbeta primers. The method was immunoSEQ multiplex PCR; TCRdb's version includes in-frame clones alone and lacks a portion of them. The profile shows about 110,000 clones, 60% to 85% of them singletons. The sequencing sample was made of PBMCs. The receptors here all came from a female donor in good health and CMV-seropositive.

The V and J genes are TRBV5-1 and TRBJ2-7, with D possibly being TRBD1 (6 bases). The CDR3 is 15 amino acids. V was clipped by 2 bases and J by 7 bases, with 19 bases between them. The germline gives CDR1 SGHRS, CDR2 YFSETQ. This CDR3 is CASSFIGASGVEQYF. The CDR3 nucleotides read TGCGCCAGCAGCTTTATAGGGGCCTCAGGGGTAGAGCAGTACTTC.

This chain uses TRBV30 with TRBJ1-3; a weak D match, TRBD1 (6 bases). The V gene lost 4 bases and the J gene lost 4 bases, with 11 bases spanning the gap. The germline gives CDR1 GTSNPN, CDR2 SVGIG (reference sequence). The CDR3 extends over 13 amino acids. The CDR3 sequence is CAWTLGQGNTIYF. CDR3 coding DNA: TGTGCCTGGACCTTAGGACAGGGAAACACCATATATTTT.

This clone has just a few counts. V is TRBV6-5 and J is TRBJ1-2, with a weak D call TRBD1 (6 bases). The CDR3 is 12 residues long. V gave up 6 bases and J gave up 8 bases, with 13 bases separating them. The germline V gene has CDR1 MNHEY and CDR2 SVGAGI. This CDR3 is CASRTGGLGYTF. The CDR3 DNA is TGTGCCAGCAGAACGGGGGGGCTCGGCTACACCTTC.

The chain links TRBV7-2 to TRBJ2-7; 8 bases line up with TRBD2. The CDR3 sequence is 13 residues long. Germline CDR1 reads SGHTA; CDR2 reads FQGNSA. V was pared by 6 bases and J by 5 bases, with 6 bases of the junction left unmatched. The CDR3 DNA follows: TGTGCCAGCAGAACGGGGGGGCAGAACGAGCAGTACTTC. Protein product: CASRTGGQNEQYF.

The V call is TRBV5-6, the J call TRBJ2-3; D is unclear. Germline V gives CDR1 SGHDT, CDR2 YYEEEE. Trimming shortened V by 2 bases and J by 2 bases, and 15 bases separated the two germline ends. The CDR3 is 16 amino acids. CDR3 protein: CASSLSVLGDTDTQYF. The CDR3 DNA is TGTGCCAGCAGCTTAAGCGTCTTAGGTGACACAGATACGCAGTATTTT. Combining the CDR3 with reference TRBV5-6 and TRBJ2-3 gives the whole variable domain DAGVTQSPTHLIKTRGQQVTLRCSPKSGHDTVSWYQQALGQGPQFIFQYYEEEERQRGNFPDRFSGHQFPNYSSELNVNALLLGDSALYLCASSLSVLGDTDTQYFGPGTRLTVL.

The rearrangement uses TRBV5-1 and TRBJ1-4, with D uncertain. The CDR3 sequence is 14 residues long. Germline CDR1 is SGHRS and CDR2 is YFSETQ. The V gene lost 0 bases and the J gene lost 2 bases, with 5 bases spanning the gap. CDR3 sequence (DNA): TGCGCCAGCAGCTTGGGAGGTACTAATGAAAAACTGTTTTTT. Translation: CASSLGGTNEKLFF.

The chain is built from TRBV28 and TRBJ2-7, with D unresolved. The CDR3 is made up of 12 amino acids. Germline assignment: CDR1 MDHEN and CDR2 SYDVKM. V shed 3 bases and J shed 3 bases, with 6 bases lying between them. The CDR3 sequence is CASSFGSYEQYF. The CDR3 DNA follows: TGTGCCAGCAGTTTTGGCAGCTACGAGCAGTACTTC. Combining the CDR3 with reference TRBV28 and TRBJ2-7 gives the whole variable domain DVKVTQSSRYLVKRTGEKVFLECVQDMDHENMFWYRQDPGLGLRLIYFSYDVKMKEKGDIPEGYSVSREKKERFSLILESASTNQTSMYLCASSFGSYEQYFGPGTRLTVT.

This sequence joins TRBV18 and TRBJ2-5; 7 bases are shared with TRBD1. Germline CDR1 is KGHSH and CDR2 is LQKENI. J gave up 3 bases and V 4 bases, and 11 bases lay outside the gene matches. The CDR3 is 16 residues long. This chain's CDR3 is CASSHLRDSRKETQYF. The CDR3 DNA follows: TGTGCCAGCTCACATCTCCGGGACAGCAGAAAAGAGACCCAGTACTTC.

The CDR3 region is CASNVGTGADTQYF. The DNA of the CDR3 is TGCGCCAGCAATGTCGGGACAGGGGCAGATACGCAGTATTTT. The chain employs TRBV5-1 and TRBJ2-3; 10 bases fit TRBD1. V lost 6 bases to trimming and J lost 4 bases; unmatched junction nucleotides: 5. Germline V gene data show CDR1 as SGHRS and CDR2 as YFSETQ. The CDR3 has 14 residues. The full variable domain, with the rest looked up from reference TRBV5-1 and TRBJ2-3, is KAGVTQTPRYLIKTRGQQVTLSCSPISGHRSVSWYQQTPGQGLQFLFEYFSETQRNKGNFPGRFSGRQFSNSRSEMNVSTLELGDSALYLCASNVGTGADTQYFGPGTRLTVL.

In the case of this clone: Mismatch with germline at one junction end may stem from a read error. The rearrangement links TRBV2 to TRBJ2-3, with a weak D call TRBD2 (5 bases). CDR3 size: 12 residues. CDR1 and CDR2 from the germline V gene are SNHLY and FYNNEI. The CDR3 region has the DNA TGTGCCAGCAGTTCGGCGGGTTATACGCGGTATTTT. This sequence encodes CASSSAGYTRYF.

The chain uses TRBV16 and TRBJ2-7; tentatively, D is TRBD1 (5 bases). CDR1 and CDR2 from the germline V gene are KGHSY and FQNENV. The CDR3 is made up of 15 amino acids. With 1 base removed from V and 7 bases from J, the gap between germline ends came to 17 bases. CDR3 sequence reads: CASSQFRPGIGEQYF. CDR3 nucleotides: TGTGCCAGCAGCCAATTCCGCCCAGGGATTGGGGAGCAGTACTTC.

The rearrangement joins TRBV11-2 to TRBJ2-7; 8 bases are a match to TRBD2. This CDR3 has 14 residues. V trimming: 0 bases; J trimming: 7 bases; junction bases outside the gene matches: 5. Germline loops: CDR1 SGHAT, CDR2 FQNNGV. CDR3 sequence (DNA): TGTGCCAGCAGCTTAGATCTGGCGGGAGGAGAGCAGTACTTC. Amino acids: CASSLDLAGGEQYF.

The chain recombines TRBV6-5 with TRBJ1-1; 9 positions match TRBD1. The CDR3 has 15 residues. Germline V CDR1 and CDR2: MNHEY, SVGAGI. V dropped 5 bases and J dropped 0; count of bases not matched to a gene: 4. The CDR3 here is CASSKDRGLNTEAFF. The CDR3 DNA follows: TGTGCCAGCAGTAAGGACAGGGGATTGAACACTGAAGCTTTCTTT.

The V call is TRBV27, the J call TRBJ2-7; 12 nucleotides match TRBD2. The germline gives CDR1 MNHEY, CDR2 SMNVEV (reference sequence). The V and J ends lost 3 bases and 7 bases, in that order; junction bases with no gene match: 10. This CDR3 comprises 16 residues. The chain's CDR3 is CASSFSLAGGPREQYF. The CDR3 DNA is TGTGCCAGCAGTTTTTCCCTAGCGGGAGGGCCGCGGGAGCAGTACTTC.

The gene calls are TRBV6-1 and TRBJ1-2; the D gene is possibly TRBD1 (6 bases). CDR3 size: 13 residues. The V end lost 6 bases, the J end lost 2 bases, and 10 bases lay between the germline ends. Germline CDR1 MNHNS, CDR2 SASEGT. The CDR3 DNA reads TGTGCCAGCAGCGTAACAGGGAACTATGGCTACACCTTC. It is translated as CASSVTGNYGYTF.

CDR3: CASSAGAGRGTEAFF. The CDR3 DNA follows: TGTGCCAGCAGCGCCGGGGCGGGGCGAGGCACTGAAGCTTTCTTT. The chain combines TRBV9 with TRBJ1-1; tentatively, D is TRBD1 (5 bases). The V gene lost 3 bases and the J gene lost 4 bases, with 16 bases spanning the gap. Germline assignment: CDR1 SGDLS and CDR2 YYNGEE. This CDR3 has 15 amino acids. The full variable domain, its missing parts supplied by reference TRBV9 and TRBJ1-1, is DSGVTQTPKHLITATGQRVTLRCSPRSGDLSVYWYQQSLDQGLQFLIQYYNGEERAKGNILERFSAQQFPDLHSELNLSSLELGDSALYFCASSAGAGRGTEAFFGQGTRLTVV.

CDR3: CASSYRLARYNEQFF. DNA of the CDR3: TGTGCCAGCAGTTACCGGCTAGCGCGCTACAATGAGCAGTTCTTC. The chain links TRBV6-5 to TRBJ2-1; D is perhaps TRBD2 (6 bases). This CDR3 spans 15 amino acids. Germline CDR1 is MNHEY and CDR2 is SVGAGI. V was pared by 2 bases and J by 3 bases, with 11 bases between.

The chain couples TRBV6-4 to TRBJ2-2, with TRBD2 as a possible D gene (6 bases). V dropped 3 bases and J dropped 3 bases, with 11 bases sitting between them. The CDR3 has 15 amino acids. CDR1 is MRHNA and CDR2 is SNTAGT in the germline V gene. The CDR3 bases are TGTGCCAGCAGTGATGCTAGCGATCACACCGGGGAGCTGTTTTTT. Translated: CASSDASDHTGELFF.

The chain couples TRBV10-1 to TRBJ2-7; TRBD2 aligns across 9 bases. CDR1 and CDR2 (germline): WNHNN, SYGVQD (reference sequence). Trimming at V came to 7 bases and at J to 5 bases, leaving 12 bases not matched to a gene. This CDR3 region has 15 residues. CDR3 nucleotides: TGCGCCAGCACCGGACTAGCGAGGGTTATTAACGAGCAGTACTTC. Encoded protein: CASTGLARVINEQYF.

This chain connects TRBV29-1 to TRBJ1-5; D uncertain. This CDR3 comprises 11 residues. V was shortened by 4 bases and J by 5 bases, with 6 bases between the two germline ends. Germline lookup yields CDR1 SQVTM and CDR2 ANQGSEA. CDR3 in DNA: TGCAGCGTTGGAGGGTATCAGCCCCAGCATTTT. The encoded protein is CSVGGYQPQHF.

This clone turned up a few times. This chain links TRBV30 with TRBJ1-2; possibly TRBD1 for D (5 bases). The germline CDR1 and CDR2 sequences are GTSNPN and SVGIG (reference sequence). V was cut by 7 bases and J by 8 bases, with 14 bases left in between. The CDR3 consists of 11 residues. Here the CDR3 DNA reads TGTGCCTCACAGGAGTTATGGGGCTACACCTTC. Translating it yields CASQELWGYTF.

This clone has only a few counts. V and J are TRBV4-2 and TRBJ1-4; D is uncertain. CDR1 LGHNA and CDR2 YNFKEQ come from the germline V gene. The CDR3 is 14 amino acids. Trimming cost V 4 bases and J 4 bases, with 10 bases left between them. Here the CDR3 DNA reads TGTGCCAGCAGCCCATTTTCTAATAATGAAAAACTGTTTTTT. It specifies CASSPFSNNEKLFF.

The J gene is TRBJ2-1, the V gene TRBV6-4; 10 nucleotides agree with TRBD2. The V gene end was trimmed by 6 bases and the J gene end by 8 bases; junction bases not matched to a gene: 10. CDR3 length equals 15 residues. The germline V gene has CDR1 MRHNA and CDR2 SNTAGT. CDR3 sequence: CASRDQAGGPYEQFF. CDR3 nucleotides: TGTGCCAGCAGGGACCAAGCGGGAGGGCCCTATGAGCAGTTCTTC.

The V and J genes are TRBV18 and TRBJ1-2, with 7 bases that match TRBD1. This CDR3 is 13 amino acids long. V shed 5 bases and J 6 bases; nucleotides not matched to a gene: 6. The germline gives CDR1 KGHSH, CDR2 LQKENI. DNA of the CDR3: TGTGCCAGCTCAAGACAGGGTGGTGATGGCTACACCTTC. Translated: CASSRQGGDGYTF.